A selection of T cell receptor beta chains follows, all from one sample in a study of T-cell reconstitution after alpha-beta-depleted transplantation in children. Each CDR3 protein gets one entry after TCRdb re-called the PCR reads with MiXCR. The data show around 680,000 distinct CDR3 sequences, roughly 15% seen once. The material was PBMCs from the stem cell graft donor, obtained from the stem cell graft. The receptors derive from a human donor who donated a stem cell graft to a child with acute myeloid leukemia. The CDR3 runs from the conserved cysteine through the conserved F or W. The D gene is left open where the match is weak. Clone size is given for some rows only: seen once, a few or many times, or a class if the clone is expanded.

d_gene	v_gene	j_gene	abundance	CDR3nt	CDR3aa
TRBD1	TRBV7-9	TRBJ1-2	-	TGTGCCAGCAGCTTAGCTGACAGGGCCTATGGCTACACCTTC	CASSLADRAYGYTF
-	TRBV25-1	TRBJ1-2	many	TGTGCCAGCAGTGAGAACTATGGCTACACCTTC	CASSENYGYTF
TRBD2	TRBV20-1	TRBJ2-7	-	TGCAGTGCTAGACCAACTAGCGGGCGTTCCTACGAGCAGTACTTC	CSARPTSGRSYEQYF
-	TRBV6-2/TRBV6-3	TRBJ1-5	many	TGTGCCAGCAGTAAGGGACAAACTAGCAATCAGCCCCAGCATTTT	CASSKGQTSNQPQHF
TRBD2	TRBV29-1	TRBJ2-3	many	TGCAGCGTTTCCGGGGGGGCAGATACGCAGTATTTT	CSVSGGADTQYF
-	TRBV20-1	TRBJ1-3	many	TGCAGTGCTAGAGATCCCCAGGGAATTCTTTCGGATCCTGGAAACACCATATATTTT	CSARDPQGILSDPGNTIYF
-	TRBV20-1	TRBJ2-1	many	TGCAGTGCTAGAGTCGATCCATCCGGCTACAATGAGCAGTTCTTC	CSARVDPSGYNEQFF
TRBD1	TRBV29-1	TRBJ2-7	many	TGCAGCGTTAGACAGGGATACACCTACGAGCAGTACTTC	CSVRQGYTYEQYF
-	TRBV7-6	TRBJ1-6	many	TGTGCCAGCAGCTTGGGGTCCCCATCACCCCTCCACTTT	CASSLGSPSPLHF
TRBD1	TRBV20-1	TRBJ2-7	few	TGCAGTGCTAGGCGGACAGGGGCGAATCTGGGCGAGCAGTACTTC	CSARRTGANLGEQYF
-	TRBV5-5	TRBJ1-5	-	TGTGCCAGCAGCTTTGATGGTTCGGTTAACAATCAGCCCCAGCATTTT	CASSFDGSVNNQPQHF
-	TRBV10-1	TRBJ1-1	many	TGCGCCAGCAGTACGAACACTGAAGCTTTCTTT	CASSTNTEAFF
-	TRBV5-5	TRBJ2-7	few	TGTGCCAGCAGCTTCAGGATTACCTACGAGCAGTACTTC	CASSFRITYEQYF
-	TRBV6-1	TRBJ2-1	-	TGTGCCAGCAGACGGGACGGGTCCAATGAGCAGTTCTTC	CASRRDGSNEQFF
-	TRBV7-2	TRBJ1-6	-	TGTGCCAGCAGTACCACCGGACAGCCGAATTCACCCCTCCACTTT	CASSTTGQPNSPLHF
-	TRBV11-3	TRBJ2-1	few	TGTGCCAGCAGGAACAGGGGACTTGGTAATGAGCAGTTCTTC	CASRNRGLGNEQFF
TRBD2	TRBV29-1	TRBJ2-1	many	TGCAGCGTTGACCGGGGGGGGCTGGATGAGCAGTTCTTC	CSVDRGGLDEQFF
-	TRBV15	TRBJ1-4	few	TGTGCCACCAGCAGAGATCTAGGCGGAGCGATTAATGAAAAACTGTTTTTT	CATSRDLGGAINEKLFF
TRBD2	TRBV27	TRBJ2-7	many	TGTGCCAGCAGTCTAGCGGGGGCCGTCTCCTACGAGCAGTACTTC	CASSLAGAVSYEQYF
TRBD1	TRBV27	TRBJ1-6	many	TGTGCCAGCAGTTCCCGTAGGACAGGACTGTATAATTCACCCCTCCACTTT	CASSSRRTGLYNSPLHF
-	TRBV6-1	TRBJ1-1	-	TGTGCCAGCAGAGAGTTGCCTCGTACGGTCGTCACTGAAGCTTTCTTT	CASRELPRTVVTEAFF
TRBD1	TRBV29-1	TRBJ2-1	many	TGCAGCGTTGGATTGGTGGGACAGGGGAACGATGAGCAGTTCTTC	CSVGLVGQGNDEQFF
TRBD2	TRBV12-3/TRBV12-4	TRBJ2-5	-	TGTGCCAGCAGTCCCTGGGGAGCGGGGACCGGAGAGACCCAGTACTTC	CASSPWGAGTGETQYF
-	TRBV24-1	TRBJ1-5	few	TGTGCCACCAGTGATGGTCCCCTCGGGGGCCATAGCAATCAGCCCCAGCATTTT	CATSDGPLGGHSNQPQHF
-	TRBV24-1	TRBJ2-1	many	TGTGCCACCAGTGATTCCGAAAGGCGGACGGGCAATGAGCAGTTCTTC	CATSDSERRTGNEQFF
TRBD1	TRBV5-1	TRBJ2-1	-	TGCGCCAGCAGCTTGGCCGAGACAGGGGATGAGCAGTTCTTC	CASSLAETGDEQFF
-	TRBV5-6	TRBJ2-6	-	TGTGCCAGCAGCTTGAAGGTCTATAGGACTGGGGCCAACGTCCTGACTTTC	CASSLKVYRTGANVLTF
-	TRBV5-1	TRBJ2-3	-	TGCGCCAGCAGCCCGGCCGGGCGGAGCACAGATACGCAGTATTTT	CASSPAGRSTDTQYF
-	TRBV20-1	TRBJ2-1	many	TGCAGTGCTAGAAGACCGGGGCTTACTTACAATGAGCAGTTCTTC	CSARRPGLTYNEQFF
TRBD1	TRBV29-1	TRBJ2-1	many	TGCAGCGTTGAAGGTCGGGACAGGGAGGTCTACAATGAGCAGTTCTTC	CSVEGRDREVYNEQFF
-	TRBV7-9	TRBJ1-4	-	TGTGCCAGCAGCCCCCGGTTGAATTTTGCAACTAATGAAAAACTGTTTTTT	CASSPRLNFATNEKLFF
TRBD1	TRBV24-1	TRBJ2-7	few	TGTGCCACCAGTGGTGCCGTCCCGGGACAGGGAACGGACTCCTACGAGCAGTACTTC	CATSGAVPGQGTDSYEQYF
-	TRBV15	TRBJ1-1	-	TGTGCCACCAGCAGAAGGGGAGTTAACACTGAAGCTTTCTTT	CATSRRGVNTEAFF
-	TRBV10-3	TRBJ2-7	-	TGTGCCATCAGTGAGTCGGTGGGCTACGAGCAGTACTTC	CAISESVGYEQYF
TRBD1	TRBV24-1	TRBJ2-3	many	TGTGCCACCAGTGAACGCCAGACAGGGCCGGGGGATACGCAGTATTTT	CATSERQTGPGDTQYF
-	TRBV9	TRBJ2-2	-	TGTGCCAGCAGCGTAGGGCAGTACACCGGGGAGCTGTTTTTT	CASSVGQYTGELFF
-	TRBV6-1	TRBJ2-2	-	TGTGCCACCACTATCACGGGCGGGGAGCTGTTTTTT	CATTITGGELFF
-	TRBV25-1	TRBJ2-4	many	TGTGCCAGCAGTGAATTCCCCGGGGGAAACATTCAGTACTTC	CASSEFPGGNIQYF
-	TRBV6-5	TRBJ2-7	few	TGTGCCAGCAGTTACGCGGAGCGGCGTGACGAGCAGTACTTC	CASSYAERRDEQYF
-	TRBV10-3	TRBJ1-6	many	TGTGCCATCAGTGATACGGGGAATTCACCCCTCCACTTT	CAISDTGNSPLHF
TRBD2	TRBV11-2	TRBJ2-1	-	TGTGCCAGCAGCTTAGGGGCCGGGACTAGCGGGGGGGCCGCTGAGCAGTTCTTC	CASSLGAGTSGGAAEQFF
TRBD2	TRBV4-3	TRBJ2-7	many	TGCGCCAGCAGCCAATTTAGCGGGGGGGATGGCGAGCAGTACTTC	CASSQFSGGDGEQYF
TRBD2	TRBV10-3	TRBJ2-7	many	TGTGCCATCAGCGCTAGCGGGCAATACGAGCAGTACTTC	CAISASGQYEQYF
-	TRBV12-3/TRBV12-4	TRBJ2-5	many	TGTGCCAGCAGTTCACCGACTAGTTCGGGGGAGACCCAGTACTTC	CASSSPTSSGETQYF
-	TRBV6-6	TRBJ1-5	few	TGTGCCAGCAGTCCTCACGTCAATCAGCCCCAGCATTTT	CASSPHVNQPQHF
-	TRBV6-2/TRBV6-3	TRBJ2-1	-	TGTGCCAGCAGTTCCTATAACCTAGCAGCCCGCTACAATGAGCAGTTCTTC	CASSSYNLAARYNEQFF
-	TRBV7-6	TRBJ1-5	many	TGTGCCAGCAGCCCTGGTATAGGGAGCAATCAGCCCCAGCATTTT	CASSPGIGSNQPQHF
-	TRBV4-1	TRBJ1-5	-	TGCGCCAGCAGCCCGTATGCGGGGGGCGATCAGCCCCAGCATTTT	CASSPYAGGDQPQHF
-	TRBV10-2	TRBJ1-1	few	TGCGCCAGCAGTGTCCAGATGAACACTGAAGCTTTCTTT	CASSVQMNTEAFF
TRBD1	TRBV11-2	TRBJ1-5	-	TGTGCCAGCAGCCCAGTCCCGGGACAGGGGGTGTATAGCAATCAGCCCCAGCATTTT	CASSPVPGQGVYSNQPQHF
TRBD1	TRBV7-9	TRBJ2-3	few	TGTGCCAGCAGCTACCGGGACAGATACGGCACAGATACGCAGTATTTT	CASSYRDRYGTDTQYF
-	TRBV12-3/TRBV12-4	TRBJ1-2	few	TGTGCCAGCAGTTTAAACCCCCTTGACTACTATGGCTACACCTTC	CASSLNPLDYYGYTF
TRBD2	TRBV7-6	TRBJ2-5	many	TGTGCCAGCAGCTTAGGGATAGCGGGGACTGAGACCCAGTACTTC	CASSLGIAGTETQYF
-	TRBV20-1	TRBJ2-2	many	TGCAGTGCTAGAGGCCTGGCCGGGGAGCTGTTTTTT	CSARGLAGELFF
-	TRBV4-2	TRBJ1-1	-	TGTGCCAGCAGCCAAGGTCAGGAGGTTGAAGCTTTCTTT	CASSQGQEVEAFF
-	TRBV5-1	TRBJ2-5	-	TGCGCCAGCAGCCCCGGGGCTAGCGAGACCCAGTACTTC	CASSPGASETQYF
-	TRBV20-1	TRBJ2-7	many	TGCAGTGCTAGAGTACAGGGAAAGAACTACGAGCAGTACTTC	CSARVQGKNYEQYF
TRBD2	TRBV20-1	TRBJ2-3	many	TGCAGTGCTAGAGATGAGAGTCCCGAGCGGGGAATAACAGATACGCAGTATTTT	CSARDESPERGITDTQYF
-	TRBV18	TRBJ1-5	-	TGTGCCAGCTCCCGATTCCCCCGGGAGGGAGGGGGATTTAGCAATCAGCCCCAGCATTTT	CASSRFPREGGGFSNQPQHF